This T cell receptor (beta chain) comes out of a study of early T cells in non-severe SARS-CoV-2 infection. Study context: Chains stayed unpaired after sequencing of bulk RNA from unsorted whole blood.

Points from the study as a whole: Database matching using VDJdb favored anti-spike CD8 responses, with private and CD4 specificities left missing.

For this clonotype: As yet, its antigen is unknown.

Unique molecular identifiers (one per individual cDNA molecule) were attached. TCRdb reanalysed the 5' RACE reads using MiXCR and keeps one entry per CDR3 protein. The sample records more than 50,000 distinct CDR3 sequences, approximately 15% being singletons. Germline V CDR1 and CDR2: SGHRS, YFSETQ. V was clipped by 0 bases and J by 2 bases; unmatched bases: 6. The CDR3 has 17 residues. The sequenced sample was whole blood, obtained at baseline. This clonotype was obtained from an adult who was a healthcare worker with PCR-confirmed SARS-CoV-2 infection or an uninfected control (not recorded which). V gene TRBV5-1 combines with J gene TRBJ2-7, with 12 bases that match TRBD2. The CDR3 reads CASSLAGLAGITYEQYF. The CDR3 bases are TGCGCCAGCAGCTTGGCCGGACTAGCGGGAATAACCTACGAGCAGTACTTC.